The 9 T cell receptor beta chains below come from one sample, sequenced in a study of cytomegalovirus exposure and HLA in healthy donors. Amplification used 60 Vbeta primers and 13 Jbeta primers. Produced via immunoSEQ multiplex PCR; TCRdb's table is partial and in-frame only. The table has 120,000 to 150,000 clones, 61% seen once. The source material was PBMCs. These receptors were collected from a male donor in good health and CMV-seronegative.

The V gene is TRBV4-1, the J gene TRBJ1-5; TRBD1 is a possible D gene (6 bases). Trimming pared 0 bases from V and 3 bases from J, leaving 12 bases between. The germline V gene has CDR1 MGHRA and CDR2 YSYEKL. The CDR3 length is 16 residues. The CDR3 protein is CASSQDPGQYNQPQHF. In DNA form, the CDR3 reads TGCGCCAGCAGCCAAGATCCGGGACAATACAATCAGCCCCAGCATTTT.

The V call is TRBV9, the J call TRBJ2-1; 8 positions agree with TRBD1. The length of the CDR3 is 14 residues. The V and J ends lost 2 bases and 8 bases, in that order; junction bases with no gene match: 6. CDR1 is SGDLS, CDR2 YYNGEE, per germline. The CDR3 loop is CASSVKGQADEQFF. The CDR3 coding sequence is TGTGCCAGCAGCGTGAAGGGACAGGCAGATGAGCAGTTCTTC. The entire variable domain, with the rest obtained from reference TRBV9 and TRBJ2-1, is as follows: DSGVTQTPKHLITATGQRVTLRCSPRSGDLSVYWYQQSLDQGLQFLIQYYNGEERAKGNILERFSAQQFPDLHSELNLSSLELGDSALYFCASSVKGQADEQFFGPGTRLTVL.

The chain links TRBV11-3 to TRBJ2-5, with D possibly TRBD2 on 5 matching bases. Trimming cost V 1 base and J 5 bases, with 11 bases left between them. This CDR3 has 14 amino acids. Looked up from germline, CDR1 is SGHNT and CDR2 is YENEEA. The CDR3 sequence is CASSLGPGRETQYF. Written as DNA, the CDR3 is TGTGCCAGCAGCTTAGGTCCGGGAAGGGAGACCCAGTACTTC.

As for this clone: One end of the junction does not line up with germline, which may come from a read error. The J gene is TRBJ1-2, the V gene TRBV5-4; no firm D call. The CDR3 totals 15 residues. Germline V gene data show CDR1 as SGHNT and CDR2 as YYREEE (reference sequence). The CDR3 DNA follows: TGTGCCAGCAGCTCGGGGTCCGAACCTCACTATGGCTACCCCTTC. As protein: CASSSGSEPHYGYPF.

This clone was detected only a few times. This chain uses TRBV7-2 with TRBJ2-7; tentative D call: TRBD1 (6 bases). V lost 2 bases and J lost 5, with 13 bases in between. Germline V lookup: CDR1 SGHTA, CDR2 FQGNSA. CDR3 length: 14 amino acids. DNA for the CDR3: TGTGCCAGCAGCTTACTCGGGACAAGAAACGAGCAGTACTTC. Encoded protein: CASSLLGTRNEQYF.

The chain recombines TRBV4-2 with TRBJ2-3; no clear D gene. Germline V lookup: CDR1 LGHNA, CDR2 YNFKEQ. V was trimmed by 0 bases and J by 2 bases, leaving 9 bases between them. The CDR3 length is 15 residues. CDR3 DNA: TGTGCCAGCAGCCAAGATGAGGCGGCCACAGATACGCAGTATTTT. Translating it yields CASSQDEAATDTQYF.

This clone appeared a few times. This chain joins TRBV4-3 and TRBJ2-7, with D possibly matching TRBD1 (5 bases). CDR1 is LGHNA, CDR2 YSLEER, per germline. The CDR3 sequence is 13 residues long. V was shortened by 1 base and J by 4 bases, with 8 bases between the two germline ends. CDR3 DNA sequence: TGCGCCAGCAGCCAAGTGCCAGGGTACGAGCAGTACTTC. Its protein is CASSQVPGYEQYF.

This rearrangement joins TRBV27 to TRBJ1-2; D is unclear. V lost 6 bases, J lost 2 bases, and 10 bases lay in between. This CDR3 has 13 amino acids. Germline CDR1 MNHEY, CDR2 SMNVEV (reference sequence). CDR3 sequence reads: CASRVGANYGYTF. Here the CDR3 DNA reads TGTGCCAGCAGGGTAGGAGCCAACTATGGCTACACCTTC.

CDR3 loop: CASGIGTENEKLFF. CDR3 nucleotides: TGTGCCAGCGGAATCGGGACAGAGAATGAAAAACTGTTTTTT. This chain uses TRBV16 with TRBJ1-4; 7 nucleotides agree with TRBD1. Germline trimming cut 8 bases from V and 5 bases from J; bases unmatched to any gene: 8. The CDR3 covers 14 residues. Germline V gene lookup returns CDR1 KGHSY and CDR2 FQNENV. Full variable domain (remainder filled in from reference TRBV16 and TRBJ1-4): GEEVAQTPKHLVRGEGQKAKLYCAPIKGHSYVFWYQQVLKNEFKFLISFQNENVFDETGMPKERFSAKCLPNSPCSLEIQATKLEDSAVYFCASGIGTENEKLFFGSGTQLSVL.